The 9 T cell receptor beta chains in this list originate from one sample, sequenced in a study of human T cells and chemical hapten exposure. TCRdb re-derived calls from the RACE reads in MiXCR, one entry per CDR3 protein. The data contain some 80,000 distinct CDR3 sequences, approximately 11% of them singletons. The time point denotes: patch test 1, 2 weeks after DPC sensitization. The treatment denotes: therapeutic diphenylcyclopropenone sensitization with weekly scalp DPC. The starting material was whole blood, obtained in connection with sensitization to the hapten diphenylcyclopropenone (DPC). These TCRs come from a woman aged 50 to 65 with alopecia areata. Some clones in this sample may be carry-over from other donors' samples.

This clonotype was picked up many times. The rearrangement links TRBV25-1 to TRBJ1-4; D not resolved. Trimming cost V 5 bases and J 0 bases, with 7 bases left between them. The CDR3 extends over 14 amino acids. CDR1 and CDR2 from the germline V gene are MGHDK and SYGVNS. The CDR3 reads CASSRVATNEKLFF. DNA for the CDR3: TGTGCCAGCAGTCGGGTGGCAACTAATGAAAAACTGTTTTTT.

This clonotype has a count of ten or more. The chain recombines TRBV28 with TRBJ2-7; 12 bases are shared with TRBD2. Losses at the gene ends were 6 bases for V and 4 bases for J; bases not matched to a gene: 7. Germline CDR1 MDHEN, CDR2 SYDVKM. The CDR3 is 15 amino acids. The chain's CDR3 is CASSPRLAGVYEQYF. The CDR3 coding sequence is TGTGCCAGCAGCCCAAGACTAGCGGGAGTTTACGAGCAGTACTTC.

This clonotype was detected many times. The rearrangement links TRBV6-6 to TRBJ2-7; D gene ambiguous. The germline gives CDR1 MNHNY, CDR2 SVGAGI (reference sequence). The CDR3 extends over 12 amino acids. The V end lost 5 bases, the J end lost 0 bases, and 5 bases lay between the germline ends. The CDR3 DNA reads TGTGCCAGCAGTACAGCCTCCTACGAGCAGTACTTC. The encoded protein is CASSTASYEQYF.

The rearrangement links TRBV3-1 to TRBJ2-7; no definite D call. The ends were cut back, 1 base at V and 3 bases at J, with 7 bases in the middle. Germline CDR1 reads LGHDT; CDR2 reads YNNKEL (reference sequence). The CDR3 sequence is 13 residues long. The CDR3 reads CASSQGRYYEQYF. DNA of the CDR3: TGTGCCAGCAGCCAAGGGCGTTACTACGAGCAGTACTTC.

This clonotype appeared many times. J is TRBJ2-5 and V is TRBV28; possible D gene TRBD2, 7 bases. The germline gives CDR1 MDHEN, CDR2 SYDVKM. V was clipped by 8 bases and J by 2 bases, with 15 bases between them. The CDR3 runs to 14 residues. The CDR3 sequence: CASGRGTTQETQYF. The DNA of the CDR3 is TGTGCCAGCGGGAGGGGGACGACTCAAGAGACCCAGTACTTC.

This clonotype was seen at least ten times. The chain couples TRBV28 to TRBJ1-2; D is uncertain. Germline V gives CDR1 MDHEN, CDR2 SYDVKM. This CDR3 spans 13 amino acids. V shed 2 bases and J shed 4 bases, with 8 bases lying between them. CDR3 nucleotides: TGTGCCAGCAGTTTACCACCGGCCTATGGCTACACCTTC. It encodes CASSLPPAYGYTF.

This clonotype was found many times. The chain has TRBV19 and TRBJ2-7; no clear D. CDR1 and CDR2 from the germline V gene are LNHDA and SQIVND (reference sequence). Trimming shortened V by 7 bases and J by 2 bases, and 15 bases separated the two germline ends. CDR3 length: 14 residues. CDR3 sequence (DNA): TGTGCCAGTACCCGAGGCAGTGATACCTACGAGCAGTACTTC. It specifies CASTRGSDTYEQYF.

As concerns this clonotype: A much more abundant neighbour one base away suggests this may be a read error. The rearrangement joins TRBV14 to TRBJ2-2; TRBD2 aligns across 7 bases. Germline CDR1 SGHDN, CDR2 FVKESK. The CDR3 covers 17 residues. The CDR3 sequence: CASSQAFGGSNTGELCF. CDR3 DNA: TGTGCCAGCAGCCAAGCGTTTGGCGGGAGTAACACCGGGGAGCTGTGTTTT. Drawing the rest from reference TRBV14 and TRBJ2-2, the complete variable domain is EAGVTQFPSHSVIEKGQTVTLRCDPISGHDNLYWYRRVMGKEIKFLLHFVKESKQDESGMPNNRFLAERTGGTYSTLKVQPAELEDSGVYFCASSQAFGGSNTGELCFGEGSRLTVL.

Many counts were recorded for this clonotype. V is TRBV19 and J is TRBJ2-3, with TRBD2 matching over 9 bases. Losses at the gene ends were 5 bases for V and 1 base for J; bases not matched to a gene: 4. CDR1 and CDR2 from the germline V gene are LNHDA and SQIVND (reference sequence). The CDR3 is 15 residues long. The CDR3: CASSLRLAGTDTQYF. CDR3 nucleotides: TGTGCCAGTAGTTTACGACTAGCGGGCACAGATACGCAGTATTTT.